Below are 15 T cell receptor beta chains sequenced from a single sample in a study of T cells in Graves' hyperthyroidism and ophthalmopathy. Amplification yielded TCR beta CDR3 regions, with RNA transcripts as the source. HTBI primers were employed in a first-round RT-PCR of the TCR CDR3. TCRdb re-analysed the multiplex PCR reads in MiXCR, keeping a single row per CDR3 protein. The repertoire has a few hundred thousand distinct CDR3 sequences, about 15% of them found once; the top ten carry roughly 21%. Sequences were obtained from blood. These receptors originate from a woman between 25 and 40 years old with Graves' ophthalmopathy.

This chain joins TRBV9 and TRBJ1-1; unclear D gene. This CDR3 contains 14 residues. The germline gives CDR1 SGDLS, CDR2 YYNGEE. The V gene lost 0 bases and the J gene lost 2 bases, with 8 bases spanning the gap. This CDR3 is CASSVGSLNTEAFF. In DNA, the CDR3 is TGTGCCAGCAGCGTAGGCAGCTTAAACACTGAAGCTTTCTTT.

The CDR3 DNA reads as TGTGCCAGCAGTTTCGCCGGGACCTCGGGGGGGTATGGCTACACCTTC. It specifies CASSFAGTSGGYGYTF. The chain couples TRBV27 to TRBJ1-2, with TRBD1 as a possible D gene (5 bases). Germline V lookup: CDR1 MNHEY, CDR2 SMNVEV (reference sequence). The CDR3 has 16 amino acids. V was trimmed by 3 bases and J by 5 bases, leaving 19 bases between them.

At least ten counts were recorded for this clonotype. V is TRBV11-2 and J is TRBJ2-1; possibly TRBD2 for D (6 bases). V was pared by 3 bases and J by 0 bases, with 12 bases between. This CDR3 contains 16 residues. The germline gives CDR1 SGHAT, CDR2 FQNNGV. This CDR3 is CASSFWAGSSYNEQFF. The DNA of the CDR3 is TGTGCCAGCAGCTTTTGGGCGGGGAGCTCCTACAATGAGCAGTTCTTC.

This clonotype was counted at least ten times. DNA of the CDR3: TGTGCCATCAGAGACAGGGATCAGCCCCAGCATTTT. Translation gives CAIRDRDQPQHF. This chain joins TRBV10-3 and TRBJ1-5, with 7 nucleotides matching TRBD1. This CDR3 region has 12 residues. Germline V gene data show CDR1 as ENHRY and CDR2 as SYGVKD. Trimming at V came to 6 bases and at J to 5 bases, leaving 1 base not matched to a gene.

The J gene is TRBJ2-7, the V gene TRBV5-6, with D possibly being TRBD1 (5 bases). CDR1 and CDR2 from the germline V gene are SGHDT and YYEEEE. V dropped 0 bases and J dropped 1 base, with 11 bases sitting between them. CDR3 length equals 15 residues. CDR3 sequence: CASSLGRQLSYEQYF. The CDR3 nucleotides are TGTGCCAGCAGCTTGGGTAGACAGCTGTCCTACGAGCAGTACTTC. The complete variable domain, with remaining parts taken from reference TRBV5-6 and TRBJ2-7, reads DAGVTQSPTHLIKTRGQQVTLRCSPKSGHDTVSWYQQALGQGPQFIFQYYEEEERQRGNFPDRFSGHQFPNYSSELNVNALLLGDSALYLCASSLGRQLSYEQYFGPGTRLTVT.

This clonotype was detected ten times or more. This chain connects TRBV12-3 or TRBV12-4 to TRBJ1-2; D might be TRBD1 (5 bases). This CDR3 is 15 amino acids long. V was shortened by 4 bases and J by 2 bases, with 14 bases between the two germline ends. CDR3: CASSSRVLGNYGYTF. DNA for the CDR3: TGTGCCAGCAGTTCCAGGGTTTTGGGGAACTATGGCTACACCTTC.

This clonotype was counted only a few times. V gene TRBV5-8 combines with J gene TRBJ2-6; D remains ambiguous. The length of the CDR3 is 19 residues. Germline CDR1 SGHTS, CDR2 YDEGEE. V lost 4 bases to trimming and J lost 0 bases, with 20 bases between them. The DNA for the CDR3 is TGTGCCAGCAGCCCCTGGCCACTACTACTATCCTCTGGGGCCAACGTCCTGACTTTC. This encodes CASSPWPLLLSSGANVLTF.

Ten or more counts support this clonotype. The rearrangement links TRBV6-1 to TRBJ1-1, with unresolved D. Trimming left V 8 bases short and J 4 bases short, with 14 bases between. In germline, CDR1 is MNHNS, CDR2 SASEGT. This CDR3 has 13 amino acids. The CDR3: CASGLSEFTEAFF. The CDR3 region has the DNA TGTGCCAGCGGATTAAGCGAATTCACTGAAGCTTTCTTT.

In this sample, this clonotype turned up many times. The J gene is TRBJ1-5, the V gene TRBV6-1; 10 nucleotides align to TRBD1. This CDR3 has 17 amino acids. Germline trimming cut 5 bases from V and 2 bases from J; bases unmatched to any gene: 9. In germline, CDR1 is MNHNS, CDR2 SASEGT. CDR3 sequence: CASSPQTGGFGNQPQHF. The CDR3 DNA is TGTGCCAGCAGTCCCCAGACAGGGGGCTTCGGCAATCAGCCCCAGCATTTT.

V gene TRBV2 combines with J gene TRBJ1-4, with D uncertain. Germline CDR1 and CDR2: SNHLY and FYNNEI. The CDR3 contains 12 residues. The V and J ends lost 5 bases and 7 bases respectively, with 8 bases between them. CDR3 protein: CASSRIPEKLFF. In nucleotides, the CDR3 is TGTGCCAGCAGTAGGATCCCTGAAAAACTGTTTTTT.

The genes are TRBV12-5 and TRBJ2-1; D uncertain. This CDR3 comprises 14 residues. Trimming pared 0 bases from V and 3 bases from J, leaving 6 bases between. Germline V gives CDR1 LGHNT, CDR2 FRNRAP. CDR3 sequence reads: CASGLVNSYNEQFF. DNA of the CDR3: TGTGCTAGTGGTTTGGTCAACAGCTACAATGAGCAGTTCTTC.

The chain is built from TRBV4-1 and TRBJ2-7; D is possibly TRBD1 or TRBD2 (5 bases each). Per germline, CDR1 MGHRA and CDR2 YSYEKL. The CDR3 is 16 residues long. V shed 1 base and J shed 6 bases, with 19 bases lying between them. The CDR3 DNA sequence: TGCGCCAGCAGCCAAGGAGGTCGGGACGTTAATTCCGAGCAGTACTTC. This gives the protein CASSQGGRDVNSEQYF.

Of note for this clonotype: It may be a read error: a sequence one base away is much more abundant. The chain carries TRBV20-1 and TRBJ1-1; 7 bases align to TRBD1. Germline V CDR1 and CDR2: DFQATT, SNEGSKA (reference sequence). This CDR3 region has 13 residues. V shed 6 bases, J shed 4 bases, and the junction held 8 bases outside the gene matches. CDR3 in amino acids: CSAFTGASTEAFF. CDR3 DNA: TGCAGTGCCTTTACAGGGGCTAGCACTGAAGCTTTCTTT.

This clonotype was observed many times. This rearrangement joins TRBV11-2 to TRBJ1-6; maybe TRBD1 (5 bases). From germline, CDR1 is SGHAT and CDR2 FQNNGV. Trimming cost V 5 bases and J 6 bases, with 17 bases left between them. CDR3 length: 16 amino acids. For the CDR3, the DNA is TGTGCCAGCAGCACCGACCCAGGGATGGGTAATTCACCCCTCCACTTT. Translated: CASSTDPGMGNSPLHF.

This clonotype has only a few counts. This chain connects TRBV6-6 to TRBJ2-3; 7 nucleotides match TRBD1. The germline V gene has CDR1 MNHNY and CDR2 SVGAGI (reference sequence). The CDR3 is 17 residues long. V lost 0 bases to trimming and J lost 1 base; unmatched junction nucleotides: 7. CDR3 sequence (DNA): TGTGCCAGCAGTTACTCGATTCCCGGGACAGGCACAGATACGCAGTATTTT. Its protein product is CASSYSIPGTGTDTQYF.